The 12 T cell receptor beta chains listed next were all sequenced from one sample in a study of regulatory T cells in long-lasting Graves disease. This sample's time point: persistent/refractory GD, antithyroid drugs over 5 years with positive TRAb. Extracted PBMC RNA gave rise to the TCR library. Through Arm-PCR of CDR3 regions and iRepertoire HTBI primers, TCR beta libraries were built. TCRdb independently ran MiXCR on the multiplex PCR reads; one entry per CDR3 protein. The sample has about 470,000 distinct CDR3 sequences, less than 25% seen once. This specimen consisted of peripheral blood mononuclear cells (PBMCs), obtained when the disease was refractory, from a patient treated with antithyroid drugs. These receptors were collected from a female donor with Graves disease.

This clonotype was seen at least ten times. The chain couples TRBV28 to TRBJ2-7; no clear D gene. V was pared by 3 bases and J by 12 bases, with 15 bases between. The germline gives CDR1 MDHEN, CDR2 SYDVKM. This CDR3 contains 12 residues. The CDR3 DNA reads TGTGCCAGCAGTTTTTCGCGCGCCCCCCCGTACTTC. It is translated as CASSFSRAPPYF.

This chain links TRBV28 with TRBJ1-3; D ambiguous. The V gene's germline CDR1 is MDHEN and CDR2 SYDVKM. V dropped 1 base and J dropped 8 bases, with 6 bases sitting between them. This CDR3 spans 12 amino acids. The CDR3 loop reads CASSLLPDTIYF. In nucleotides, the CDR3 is TGTGCCAGCAGTTTATTACCGGACACCATATATTTT.

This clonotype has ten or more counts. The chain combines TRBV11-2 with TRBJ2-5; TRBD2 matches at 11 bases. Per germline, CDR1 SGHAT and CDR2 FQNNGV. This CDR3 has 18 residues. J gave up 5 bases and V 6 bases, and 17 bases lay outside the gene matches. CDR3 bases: TGTGCCAGCAGTAGGGGGACTAGCGGTCGCCACACAGGGGAGACCCAGTACTTC. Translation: CASSRGTSGRHTGETQYF.

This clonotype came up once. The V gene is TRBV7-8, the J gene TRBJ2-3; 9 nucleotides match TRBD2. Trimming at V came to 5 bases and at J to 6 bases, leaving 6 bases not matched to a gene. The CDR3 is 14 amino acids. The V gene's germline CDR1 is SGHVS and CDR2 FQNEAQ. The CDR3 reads CASSLRAGGDTQYF. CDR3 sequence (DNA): TGTGCCAGCAGCCTAAGGGCGGGAGGGGATACGCAGTATTTT.

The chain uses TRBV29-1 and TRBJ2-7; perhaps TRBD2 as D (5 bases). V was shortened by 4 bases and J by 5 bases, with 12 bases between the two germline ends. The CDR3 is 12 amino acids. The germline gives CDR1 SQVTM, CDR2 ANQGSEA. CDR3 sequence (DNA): TGCAGCGTTGGCCCCACCGGGGACGAGCAGTACTTC. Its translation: CSVGPTGDEQYF.

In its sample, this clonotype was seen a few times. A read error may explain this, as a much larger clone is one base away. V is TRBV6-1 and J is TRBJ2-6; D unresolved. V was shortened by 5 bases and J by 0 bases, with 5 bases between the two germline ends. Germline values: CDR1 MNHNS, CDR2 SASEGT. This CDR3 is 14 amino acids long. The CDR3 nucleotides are TGTGCCAGCAGTATGGGCTCTGGGGCCAACGTCCTGACTTTC. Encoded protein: CASSMGSGANVLTF.

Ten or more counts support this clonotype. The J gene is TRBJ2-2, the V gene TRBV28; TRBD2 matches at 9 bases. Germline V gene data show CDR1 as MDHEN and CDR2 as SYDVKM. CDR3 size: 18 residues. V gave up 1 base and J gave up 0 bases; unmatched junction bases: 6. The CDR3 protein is CASSLSLAGTSNTGELFF. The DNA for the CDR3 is TGTGCCAGCAGTTTATCGCTAGCGGGAACGTCGAACACCGGGGAGCTGTTTTTT.

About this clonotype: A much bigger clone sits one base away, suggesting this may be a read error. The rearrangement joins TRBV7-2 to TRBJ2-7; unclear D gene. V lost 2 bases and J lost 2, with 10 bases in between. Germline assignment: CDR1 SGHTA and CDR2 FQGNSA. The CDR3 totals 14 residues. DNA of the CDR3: TGTACCAGCAGCTTATTACGCGGAACCTACGAGCAGTACTTC. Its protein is CTSSLLRGTYEQYF.

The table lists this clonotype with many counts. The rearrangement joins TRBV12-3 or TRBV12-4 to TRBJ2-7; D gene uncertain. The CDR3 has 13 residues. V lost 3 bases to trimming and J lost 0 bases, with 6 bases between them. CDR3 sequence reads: CASSFYPSYEQYF. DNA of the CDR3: TGTGCCAGCAGTTTTTATCCCTCCTACGAGCAGTACTTC.

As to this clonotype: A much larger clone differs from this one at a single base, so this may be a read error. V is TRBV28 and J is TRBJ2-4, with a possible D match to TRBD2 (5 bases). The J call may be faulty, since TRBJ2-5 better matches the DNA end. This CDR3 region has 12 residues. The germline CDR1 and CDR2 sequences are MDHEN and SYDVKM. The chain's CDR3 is CASGFLGGTQYF. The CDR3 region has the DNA TGTGCCAGCGGTTTTTTAGGAGGGACCCAGTACTTC.

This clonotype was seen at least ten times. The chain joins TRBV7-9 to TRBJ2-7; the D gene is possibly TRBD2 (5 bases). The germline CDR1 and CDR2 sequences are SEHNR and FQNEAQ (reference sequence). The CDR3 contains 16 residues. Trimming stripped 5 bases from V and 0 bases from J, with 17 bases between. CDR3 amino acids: CASSLTRGHGSYEQYF. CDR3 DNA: TGTGCCAGCAGCCTCACTCGAGGGCACGGCTCCTACGAGCAGTACTTC.

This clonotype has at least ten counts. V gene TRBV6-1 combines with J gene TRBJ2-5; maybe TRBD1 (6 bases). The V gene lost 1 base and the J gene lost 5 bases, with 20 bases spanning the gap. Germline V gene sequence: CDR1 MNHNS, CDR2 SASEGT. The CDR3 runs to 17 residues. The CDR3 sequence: CASSEGHTGSPYETQYF. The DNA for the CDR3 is TGTGCCAGCAGTGAAGGACATACAGGGTCCCCTTACGAGACCCAGTACTTC.